This T cell receptor (beta chain) was sequenced in a study of blood T cell repertoires in COVID-19 (dated by TCRdb to the early 2020s). Notes on the research overall: Collaborator samples came from the United States, Italy and Spain and covered acute and convalescent phases of COVID-19. The material from the prospective study consisted of cDNA or gDNA derived from T cells, B-cell-depleted T cells, or PBMCs. Subjects who had been exposed to COVID-19, were actively infected with it, or had recovered from it provided the deeply sampled blood TCRbeta repertoires that made up the dataset. The repertoires were released in a freely available public database meant as a resource for research on the immune response to SARS-CoV-2. The samples were drawn from the first 160 participants of the ongoing ImmuneRACE study and from some 1,300 subjects provided by 6 global collaborators. Nearly every sample came with metadata listing a de-identified subject ID, COVID-19 status, age in years and sex. Where HLA class I and class II types were available, the types were taken from metadata supplied by the sample provider, not from assay-based typing.

On the study overall, not on this receptor specifically: How much clinical and demographic metadata was included differed by source and by participant, and the metadata was provided uncurated.

Each collaborating institution followed its own protocols to collect whole blood in K2EDTA tubes. For TCRbeta analysis, collaborator samples were shipped as frozen whole blood, as isolated PBMCs, or as DNA extracted from either sample type. The immunoSEQ Assay, a bias-controlled multiplex PCR, was used to amplify TCRbeta CDR3 regions from genomic DNA. The authors processed their data as follows. Nucleated cell counts per sample were estimated from amplification of reference gene primers within the assay. To quantify the absolute abundance of each unique TCRbeta CDR3 rearrangement, sequence reads were collapsed and filtered. For each sample, productive Simpson clonality was calculated as the square root of Simpson's diversity index across productive rearrangements. TCRdb provides this immuneACCESS table in a form limited to in-frame rearrangements. Some clones are lacking; in checked studies, under half of them reflect an unresolved V gene, and why the rest are absent is not known. Clonal size and the V and J genes are those of that table, whereas D and trimming came from the DNA. This sample has about 26,000 clones in its table, and roughly 84% of those were observed once. Jointly, the top ten make up about 32% of the sample.

As encoded in the germline V gene, CDR1 is SGDLS while CDR2 is YYNGEE. The CDR3 runs 16 residues from the cysteine to the phenylalanine. The sequence is cut down to CDR3 DNA, 48 bases in frame from base 1. Germline trimming: 4 bases from V, 0 bases from J; junction bases outside gene matches: 4. This clone was seen a single time. Its antigen is unknown. Base qualities are not at hand, and no much larger clone is one base apart. This sequence was found in a human donor in a cohort sampled during active COVID-19. This chain joins TRBV9 to TRBJ2-3, with 11 bases aligning to TRBD2. The sequenced sample consisted of peripheral blood. The DNA sequence reads TGTGCCAGCAGCTTCCGGACTAGCGGGAGCACAGATACGCAGTATTTT. Translation gives CASSFRTSGSTDTQYF.